This entry features one TCR beta chain sequence. The sample is drawn from a study of blood T cell repertoires in COVID-19. Looking at the study overall: From the United States, Italy and Spain came samples of acute and convalescent COVID-19. In each case, the material was cDNA or gDNA derived from T cells, B-cell-depleted T cells, or PBMCs.

Original handling: Researchers report that nucleated cell counts were estimated from reference gene primer amplification. Produced via immunoSEQ multiplex PCR; TCRdb's table is partial and in-frame only. That table gives V, J and clone size, and the DNA gave D and trimming. Among about 190,000 clones, about nine tenths were seen once, and the ten largest hold approximately 6.7%. The V and J ends lost 10 bases and 3 bases, in that order; junction bases with no gene match: 6. Germline lookup yields CDR1 ENHRY and CDR2 SYGVKD. The CDR3 sequence is 12 residues long. The receptor was derived from a man between 35 and 55 years old with acute or convalescent COVID-19. Sequences were obtained from peripheral blood. This rearrangement joins TRBV10-3 to TRBJ2-7; 7 nucleotides align to TRBD2. The CDR3 DNA is TGTGCCACCCAAGCGGGGAGCTACGAGCAGTACTTC. Residues: CATQAGSYEQYF.